What follows are 18 T cell receptor beta chains derived from one specimen sequenced in a study of glioma-infiltrating T cells after dendritic cell vaccination. Described time point: after dendritic cell vaccination, including at tumor progression/relapse. Sequencing used immunoSEQ multiplex PCR; TCRdb keeps in-frame clones, though not all of them. The sample records roughly 56,000 clones, around 85% being singletons. The input for sequencing was blood, taken after dendritic cell vaccination. The receptors were sampled from a human donor with glioblastoma.

The J gene is TRBJ2-3, the V gene TRBV6-6, with D tentatively TRBD2 (6 bases). Germline CDR1 and CDR2: MNHNY and SVGAGI (reference sequence). Trimming took 2 bases from V and 4 from J, leaving 7 bases between them. The CDR3 contains 13 residues. CDR3 protein: CASSYGRSDTQYF. In DNA form, the CDR3 reads TGTGCCAGCAGTTACGGGAGGTCAGATACGCAGTATTTT.

The chain employs TRBV5-1 and TRBJ1-2; 7 bases line up with TRBD1. V was pared by 0 bases and J by 0 bases, with 2 bases of the junction left unmatched. The CDR3 extends over 15 amino acids. Germline assignment: CDR1 SGHRS and CDR2 YFSETQ. The CDR3 bases are TGCGCCAGCAGCTTGGAGGGGGCGTCTAACTATGGCTACACCTTC. It codes for CASSLEGASNYGYTF.

The chain combines TRBV30 with TRBJ1-2, with D unclear. The CDR3 extends over 13 amino acids. The ends were cut back, 2 bases at V and 8 bases at J, with 15 bases in the middle. Germline CDR1 and CDR2: GTSNPN and SVGIG (reference sequence). CDR3 in DNA: TGTGCCTGGAGTAGGCCCCCTGGCGGGGGCTACACCTTC. It encodes CAWSRPPGGGYTF.

The gene calls are TRBV9 and TRBJ1-2; D not resolved. From germline, CDR1 is SGDLS and CDR2 YYNGEE. Trimming shortened V by 4 bases and J by 2 bases, and 9 bases separated the two germline ends. The CDR3 is 13 amino acids. For the CDR3, the DNA is TGTGCCAGCAGCTCAGCGGGAAACTATGGCTACACCTTC. Amino acid sequence: CASSSAGNYGYTF.

CDR3 loop: CASSLSRGPSQFSGANVLTF. CDR3 sequence (DNA): TGTGCCAGCAGTTTATCGCGGGGGCCCAGCCAGTTCTCTGGGGCCAACGTCCTGACTTTC. The gene calls are TRBV27 and TRBJ2-6, with D possibly being TRBD2 (7 bases). The V gene's germline CDR1 is MNHEY and CDR2 SMNVEV (reference sequence). CDR3 size: 20 residues. Deletions cut 0 bases from V and 0 bases from J, with 18 bases between.

The rearrangement links TRBV5-1 to TRBJ1-4; 7 nucleotides align to TRBD1. The germline V gene encodes CDR1 SGHRS and CDR2 YFSETQ. The V and J ends lost 7 bases and 3 bases, in that order; junction bases with no gene match: 3. CDR3 length: 13 residues. This CDR3 is CASGGTANEKLFF. Here the CDR3 DNA reads TGCGCCAGCGGGGGGACAGCTAATGAAAAACTGTTTTTT.

The chain has TRBV25-1 and TRBJ2-4; 8 bases agree with TRBD1. The CDR3 is 17 amino acids. Germline V lookup: CDR1 MGHDK, CDR2 SYGVNS. The trim removed 4 bases at V and 2 bases at J, leaving 10 bases unmatched. CDR3 in amino acids: CASSGSGTGGSKNIQYF. CDR3 nucleotides: TGTGCCAGCAGTGGATCGGGGACAGGTGGATCCAAAAACATTCAGTACTTC.

V is TRBV7-2 and J is TRBJ2-1, with D possibly TRBD1 on 5 matching bases. The germline V gene encodes CDR1 SGHTA and CDR2 FQGNSA. The V end lost 5 bases, the J end lost 13 bases, and 21 bases lay between the germline ends. The CDR3 is 14 amino acids. The CDR3 nucleotides read TGTGCCAGCAGCCCTAACGGCGACAGAGAAAAACAGTTCTTC. This encodes CASSPNGDREKQFF.

The chain couples TRBV7-8 to TRBJ2-4, with a tentative D call TRBD1 (6 bases). This CDR3 comprises 18 residues. Germline-derived CDR1 and CDR2 are SGHVS and FQNEAQ. Trimming left V 6 bases short and J 5 bases short, with 26 bases between. The chain's CDR3 is CASSDSIGAPGHQNIQYF. The CDR3 region has the DNA TGTGCCAGCAGTGATTCGATTGGTGCTCCGGGACACCAAAACATTCAGTACTTC.

V is TRBV30 and J is TRBJ1-2; maybe TRBD1 (6 bases). The CDR3 spans 13 residues. V lost 5 bases and J 8 bases, leaving 18 bases between the germline ends. Germline-derived CDR1 and CDR2 are GTSNPN and SVGIG (reference sequence). The chain's CDR3 is CAWGEQGMLGYTF. CDR3 nucleotides: TGTGCCTGGGGCGAACAGGGAATGCTGGGCTACACCTTC.

The rearrangement uses TRBV11-2 and TRBJ2-3; TRBD2 aligns across 9 bases. Germline V gene sequence: CDR1 SGHAT, CDR2 FQNNGV. The CDR3 runs 15 residues. With V trimmed by 5 bases and J by 11 bases, 14 bases remained unmatched. Here the CDR3 reads CASSPLAGGPIEQYF. The DNA for the CDR3 is TGTGCCAGCAGCCCACTAGCGGGTGGGCCAATTGAGCAGTATTTT.

This rearrangement joins TRBV7-2 to TRBJ1-6; D uncertain. The germline CDR1 and CDR2 sequences are SGHTA and FQGNSA. The CDR3 runs 14 residues. Trimming removed 1 base at V and 7 bases at J, with 8 bases between. The CDR3 coding sequence is TGTGCCAGCAGCTTAGGTCCAGGCAATTCACCCCTCCACTTT. Its translation: CASSLGPGNSPLHF. Together with reference TRBV7-2 and TRBJ1-6, the CDR3 gives the full variable domain: GAGVSQSPSNKVTEKGKDVELRCDPISGHTALYWYRQSLGQGLEFLIYFQGNSAPDKSGLPSDRFSAERTGGSVSTLTIQRTQQEDSAVYLCASSLGPGNSPLHFGNGTRLTVT.

J is TRBJ1-5 and V is TRBV30; TRBD1 might be the D (5 bases). The CDR3 is 15 amino acids. V was clipped by 1 base and J by 3 bases, with 13 bases between them. The germline CDR1 and CDR2 sequences are GTSNPN and SVGIG (reference sequence). The CDR3 reads CAWSAPGRANQPQHF. In nucleotides, the CDR3 is TGTGCCTGGAGTGCCCCCGGCAGGGCCAATCAGCCCCAGCATTTT.

The gene calls are TRBV4-1 and TRBJ2-7, with D unresolved. V gave up 1 base and J gave up 5 bases, with 9 bases separating them. Germline-derived CDR1 and CDR2 are MGHRA and YSYEKL. This CDR3 contains 13 residues. The CDR3 region has the DNA TGCGCCAGCAGCCAAGGAGGCCTGAACGAGCAGTACTTC. This encodes CASSQGGLNEQYF.

V usage is TRBV28 and J usage is TRBJ1-1, with TRBD1 identical over 9 bases. Germline assignment: CDR1 MDHEN and CDR2 SYDVKM. The CDR3 sequence is 15 residues long. Losses at the gene ends were 5 bases for V and 9 bases for J; bases not matched to a gene: 13. The CDR3 reads CASSDRGTGLSKAFF. CDR3 sequence (DNA): TGTGCCAGCAGTGACCGAGGGACAGGGTTATCAAAAGCTTTCTTT.

This clone was observed once. The chain uses TRBV13 and TRBJ1-2; TRBD1 matches 7 bases. The CDR3 is made up of 14 amino acids. V shed 5 bases, J shed 1 base, and the junction held 4 bases outside the gene matches. CDR1 and CDR2 (germline): PRHDT, FYEKMQ (reference sequence). CDR3 loop: CASSPGGYNYGYTF. The DNA of the CDR3 is TGTGCCAGCAGCCCAGGGGGGTATAACTATGGCTACACCTTC.

The V and J genes are TRBV4-1 and TRBJ2-6, with TRBD1 identical over 7 bases. Per the germline V gene, CDR1 is MGHRA and CDR2 is YSYEKL. The junction had 11 bases not matched to a gene; V was cut back by 6 bases and J by 0 bases. The CDR3 consists of 18 residues. This CDR3 is CASRHPGQSFSGANVLTF. The CDR3 DNA reads TGCGCCAGCAGGCATCCGGGACAGAGTTTCTCTGGGGCCAACGTCCTGACTTTC.

Concerning this clone: Within the sample, other DNA sequences also encode this same CDR3. V gene TRBV5-4 combines with J gene TRBJ2-5; 8 bases line up with TRBD2. After removal of 4 bases from V and 1 base from J, the junction contained 12 bases not matched to a gene. CDR1 is SGHNT and CDR2 is YYREEE in the germline V gene (reference sequence). The CDR3 extends over 17 amino acids. The CDR3 coding sequence is TGTGCCAGCAGCCTGCGGAGTGGCGGGGGGCCCCAAGAGACCCAGTACTTC. Translated: CASSLRSGGGPQETQYF.